This T cell receptor (beta chain) was identified during a study of cytomegalovirus exposure and HLA in healthy donors. Overall study findings and caveats: For cytomegalovirus status, the classifier reportedly gave diagnoses with high specificity and sensitivity.

A remark on this clone: Its specificity is unknown. Germline and junction disagree at one end, which may indicate a read error.

CDR1 and CDR2 (germline): SEHNR, FQNEAQ (reference sequence). There are 13 residues in the CDR3. The primer mix had 60 Vbeta and 13 Jbeta primers. Data came from immunoSEQ multiplex PCR; TCRdb stores just in-frame clones and leaves some out. The sample has 150,000 to 200,000 clones, 81% seen once; the top ten hold around 2%. This receptor was identified in a man in his late teens or twenties in good health and CMV-seronegative. V usage is TRBV7-9 and J usage is TRBJ2-1, with 9 positions matching TRBD2. The sample was PBMCs. CDR3 protein: CSSSFRLADEQFF. The CDR3 DNA follows: TGTTCCAGCAGCTTCCGACTAGCGGATGAGCAGTTCTTC.